This T cell receptor beta chain was sequenced during a study of T cell clonality in common variable immunodeficiency. Overall study results and limits: Fewer deletions and N-nucleotide insertions were reportedly seen in common variable immunodeficiency TCR beta sequences. Compared with healthy controls, CVID subjects showed increased TCRbeta clonality, mostly in about a third.

This clone was observed a few times. What it binds is unknown. TCRdb's table, derived via immunoSEQ multiplex PCR, lists solely in-frame clones and lacks some. The table lists about 20,000 clones, no singletons, with 2.6% in the top ten. Most patients and controls had Caucasian heritage. No CVID subject was ill or on immunomodulatory drugs when sampled. The sequencing sample was made of peripheral blood mononuclear cells. The TCR was taken from a human donor with common variable immunodeficiency.

This chain's CDR3 is CASSPGGVQPQHF. The sequenced CDR3 bases are TGTGCCAGCAGCCCAGGAGGGGTCCAGCCC. This chain uses TRBV7-2 with TRBJ1-5, with a tentative D call TRBD1 (5 bases). Coverage ceases 3 residues before the CDR3 finishes, and the germline J gene fills in the end. The CDR3 contains 13 residues. Germline loops: CDR1 SGHTA, CDR2 FQGNSA. Between the trimmed V and J ends, which lost 5 bases and 7 bases, there was a span of 12 bases.